The entry below describes one T cell receptor beta chain. Its antigen remains unknown. TCR beta cDNA libraries had unique molecular identifiers. Using its own MiXCR run on the PCR reads, TCRdb lists one record per CDR3 protein. Altogether 750,000 to 950,000 distinct CDR3 sequences are present, approximately 53% being singletons, with the ten largest covering 4.6%. This CDR3 is 10 amino acids long. Germline assignment: CDR1 MNHNY and CDR2 SVGAGI (reference sequence). Trimming stripped 6 bases from V and 7 bases from J, with 6 bases between. The sample belongs to a study of post-analysis software for immune sequencing data. About the research overall: Secondary progressive, relapsing-remitting and progressive-relapsing multiple sclerosis were among the included disease courses.

Findings and limits, study-wide: Multiple sclerosis patients showed significantly lower normalized Chao1 diversity than controls did. Clustering by F measure revealed strong co-clustering among samples prepared together in one batch. Relative to controls, patients had five TRBV segments at higher frequency, with TRBV5-6, TRBV5-1 and TRBV20-1 among these.

This chain links TRBV6-6 with TRBJ2-5; D is undetermined. This clonotype was obtained from a girl between 5 and 17 years old with multiple sclerosis. The sample comprised blood. The chain's CDR3 is CASSPGTQYF. CDR3 bases: TGTGCCAGCAGCCCGGGGACCCAGTACTTC.